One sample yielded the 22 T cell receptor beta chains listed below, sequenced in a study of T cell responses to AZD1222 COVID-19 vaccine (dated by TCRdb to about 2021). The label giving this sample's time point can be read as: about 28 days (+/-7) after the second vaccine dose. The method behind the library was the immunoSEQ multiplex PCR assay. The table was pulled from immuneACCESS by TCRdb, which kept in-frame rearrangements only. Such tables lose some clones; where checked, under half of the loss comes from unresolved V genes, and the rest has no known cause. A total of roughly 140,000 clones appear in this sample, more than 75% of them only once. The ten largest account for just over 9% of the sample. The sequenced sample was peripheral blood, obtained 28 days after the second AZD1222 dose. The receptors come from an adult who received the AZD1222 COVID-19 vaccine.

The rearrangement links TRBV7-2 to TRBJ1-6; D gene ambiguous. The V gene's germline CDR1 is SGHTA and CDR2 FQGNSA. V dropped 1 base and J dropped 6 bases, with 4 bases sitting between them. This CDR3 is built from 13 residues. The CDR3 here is CASSLEANSPLHF. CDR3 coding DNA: TGTGCCAGCAGCTTAGAGGCTAATTCACCCCTCCACTTT.

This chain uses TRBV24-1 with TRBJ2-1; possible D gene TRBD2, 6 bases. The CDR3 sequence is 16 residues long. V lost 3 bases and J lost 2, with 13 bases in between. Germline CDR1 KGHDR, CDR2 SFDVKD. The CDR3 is CATSDPIAETYNEQFF. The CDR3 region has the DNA TGTGCCACCAGTGATCCAATAGCGGAGACCTACAATGAGCAGTTCTTC.

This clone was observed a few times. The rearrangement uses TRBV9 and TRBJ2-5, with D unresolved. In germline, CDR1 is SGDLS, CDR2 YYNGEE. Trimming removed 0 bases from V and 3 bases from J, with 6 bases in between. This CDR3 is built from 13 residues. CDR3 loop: CASSVGREETQYF. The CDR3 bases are TGTGCCAGCAGCGTAGGGAGAGAAGAGACCCAGTACTTC.

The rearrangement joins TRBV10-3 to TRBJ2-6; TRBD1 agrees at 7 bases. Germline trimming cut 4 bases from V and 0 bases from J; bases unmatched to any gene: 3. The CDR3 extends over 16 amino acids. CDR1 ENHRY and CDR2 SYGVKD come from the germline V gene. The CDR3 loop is CAISGGQNSGANVLTF. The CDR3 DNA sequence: TGTGCCATCAGTGGGGGACAGAACTCTGGGGCCAACGTCCTGACTTTC.

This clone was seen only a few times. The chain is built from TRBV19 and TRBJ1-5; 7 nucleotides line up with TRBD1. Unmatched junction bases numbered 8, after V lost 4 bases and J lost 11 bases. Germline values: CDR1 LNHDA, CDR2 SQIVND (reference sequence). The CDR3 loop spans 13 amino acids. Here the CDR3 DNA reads TGTGCCAGTAGTACCACAGGGGAGAGAACCCAGCATTTT. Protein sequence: CASSTTGERTQHF.

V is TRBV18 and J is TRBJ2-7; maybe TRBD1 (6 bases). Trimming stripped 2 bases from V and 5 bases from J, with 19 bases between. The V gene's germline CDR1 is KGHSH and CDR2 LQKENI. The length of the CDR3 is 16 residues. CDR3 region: CASSPKGVRLGNEQYF. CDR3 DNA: TGTGCCAGCTCACCAAAGGGGGTCCGATTGGGGAACGAGCAGTACTTC.

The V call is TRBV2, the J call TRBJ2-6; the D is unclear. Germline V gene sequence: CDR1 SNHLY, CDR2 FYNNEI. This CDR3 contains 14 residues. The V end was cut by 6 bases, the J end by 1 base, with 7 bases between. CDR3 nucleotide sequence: TGTGCCAGCAGCGTTTATTCTGGGGCCAACGTCCTGACTTTC. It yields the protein CASSVYSGANVLTF.

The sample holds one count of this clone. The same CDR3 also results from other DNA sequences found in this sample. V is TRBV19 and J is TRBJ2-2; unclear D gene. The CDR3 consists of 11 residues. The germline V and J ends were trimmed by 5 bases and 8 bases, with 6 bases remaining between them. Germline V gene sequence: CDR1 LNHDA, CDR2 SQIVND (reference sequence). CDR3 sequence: CASSRWGELFF. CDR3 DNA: TGTGCCAGTAGTCGGTGGGGGGAGCTGTTTTTT.

CDR3 nucleotide sequence: TGCGCCAGCAGCGACGGGACTCCTAGCACAGATACGCAGTATTTT. Amino acid sequence: CASSDGTPSTDTQYF. V and J are TRBV5-1 and TRBJ2-3, with a tentative D call TRBD2 (6 bases). This CDR3 has 15 residues. Germline V gene data show CDR1 as SGHRS and CDR2 as YFSETQ. Trimming cost V 4 bases and J 0 bases, with 12 bases left between them. Full variable domain (missing parts from reference TRBV5-1 and TRBJ2-3): KAGVTQTPRYLIKTRGQQVTLSCSPISGHRSVSWYQQTPGQGLQFLFEYFSETQRNKGNFPGRFSGRQFSNSRSEMNVSTLELGDSALYLCASSDGTPSTDTQYFGPGTRLTVL.

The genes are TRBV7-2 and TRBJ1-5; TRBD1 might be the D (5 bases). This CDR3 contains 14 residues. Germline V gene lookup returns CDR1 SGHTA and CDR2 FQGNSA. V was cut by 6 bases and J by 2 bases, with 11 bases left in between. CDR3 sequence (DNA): TGTGCCAGCAGTGTTAGGGGTGGCAATCAGCCCCAGCATTTT. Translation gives CASSVRGGNQPQHF.

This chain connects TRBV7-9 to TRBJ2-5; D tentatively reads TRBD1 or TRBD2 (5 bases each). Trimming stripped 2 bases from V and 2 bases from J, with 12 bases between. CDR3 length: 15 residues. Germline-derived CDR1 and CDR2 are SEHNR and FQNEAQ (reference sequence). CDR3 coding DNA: TGTGCCAGCAGCTTAATAGCGAGGGGACAAGAGACCCAGTACTTC. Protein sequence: CASSLIARGQETQYF.

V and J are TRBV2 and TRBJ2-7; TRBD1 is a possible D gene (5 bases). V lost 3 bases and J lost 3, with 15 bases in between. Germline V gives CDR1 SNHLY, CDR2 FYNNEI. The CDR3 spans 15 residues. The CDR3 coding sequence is TGTGCCAGCAGTGACGAGAGGTCAGGGTACTACGAGCAGTACTTC. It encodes CASSDERSGYYEQYF.

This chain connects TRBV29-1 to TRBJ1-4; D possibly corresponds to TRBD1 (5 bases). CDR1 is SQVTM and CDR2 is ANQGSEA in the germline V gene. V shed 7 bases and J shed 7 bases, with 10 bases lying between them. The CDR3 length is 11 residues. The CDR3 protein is CSARRGEKLFF. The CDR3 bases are TGCAGCGCTCGAAGGGGTGAAAAACTGTTTTTT.

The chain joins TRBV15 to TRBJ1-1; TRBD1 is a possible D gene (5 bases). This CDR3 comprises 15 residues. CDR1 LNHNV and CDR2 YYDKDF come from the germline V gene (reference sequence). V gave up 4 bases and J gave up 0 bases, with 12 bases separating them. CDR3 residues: CATSTNRRVNTEAFF. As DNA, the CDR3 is TGTGCCACCAGCACTAACAGGCGCGTGAACACTGAAGCTTTCTTT.

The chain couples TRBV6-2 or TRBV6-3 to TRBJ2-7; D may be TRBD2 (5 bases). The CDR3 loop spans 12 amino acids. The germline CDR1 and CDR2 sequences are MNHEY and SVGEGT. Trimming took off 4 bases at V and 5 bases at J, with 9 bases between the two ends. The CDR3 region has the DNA TGTGCCAGCAGTTCCGCGGGCCACGAGCAGTACTTC. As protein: CASSSAGHEQYF.

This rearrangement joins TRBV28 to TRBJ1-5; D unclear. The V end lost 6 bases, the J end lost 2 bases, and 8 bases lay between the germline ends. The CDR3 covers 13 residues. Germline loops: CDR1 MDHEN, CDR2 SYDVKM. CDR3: CASSFGGNQPQHF. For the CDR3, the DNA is TGTGCCAGCAGCTTCGGGGGCAATCAGCCCCAGCATTTT. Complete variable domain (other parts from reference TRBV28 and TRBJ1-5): DVKVTQSSRYLVKRTGEKVFLECVQDMDHENMFWYRQDPGLGLRLIYFSYDVKMKEKGDIPEGYSVSREKKERFSLILESASTNQTSMYLCASSFGGNQPQHFGDGTRLSIL.

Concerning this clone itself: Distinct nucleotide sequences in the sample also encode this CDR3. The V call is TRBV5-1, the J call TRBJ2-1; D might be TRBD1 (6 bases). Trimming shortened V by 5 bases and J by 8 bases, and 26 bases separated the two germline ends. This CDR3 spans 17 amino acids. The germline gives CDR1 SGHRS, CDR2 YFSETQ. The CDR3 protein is CASSLRKRQGKVDEQFF. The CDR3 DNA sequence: TGCGCCAGCAGTTTGAGAAAGAGGCAGGGGAAGGTCGATGAGCAGTTCTTC. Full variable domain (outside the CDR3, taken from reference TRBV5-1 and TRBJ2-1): KAGVTQTPRYLIKTRGQQVTLSCSPISGHRSVSWYQQTPGQGLQFLFEYFSETQRNKGNFPGRFSGRQFSNSRSEMNVSTLELGDSALYLCASSLRKRQGKVDEQFFGPGTRLTVL.

The CDR3 nucleotides are TGCGCCAGCAGGCGAGAGGGAAGTGGCAGGGGGCGGCAGCCCCAGCATTTT. This gives the protein CASRREGSGRGRQPQHF. This chain joins TRBV10-1 and TRBJ1-5, with 8 bases that match TRBD1. With 6 bases clipped from V and 7 bases from J, the junction kept 17 bases outside the gene matches. CDR3 length: 17 amino acids. CDR1 WNHNN and CDR2 SYGVQD come from the germline V gene (reference sequence).

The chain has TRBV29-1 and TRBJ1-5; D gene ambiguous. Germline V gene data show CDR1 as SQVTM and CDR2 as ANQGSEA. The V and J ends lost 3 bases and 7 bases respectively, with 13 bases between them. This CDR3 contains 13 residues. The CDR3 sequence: CSVETAGGQPQHF. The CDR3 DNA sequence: TGCAGCGTTGAGACGGCAGGCGGCCAGCCCCAGCATTTT.

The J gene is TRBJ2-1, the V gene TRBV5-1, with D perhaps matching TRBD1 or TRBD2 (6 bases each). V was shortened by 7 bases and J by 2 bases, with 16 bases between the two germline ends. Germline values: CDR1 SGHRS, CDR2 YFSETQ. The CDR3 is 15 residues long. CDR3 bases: TGCGCCAGCGGAGGGAGTGGGGGCGCCTACAATGAGCAGTTCTTC. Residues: CASGGSGGAYNEQFF.

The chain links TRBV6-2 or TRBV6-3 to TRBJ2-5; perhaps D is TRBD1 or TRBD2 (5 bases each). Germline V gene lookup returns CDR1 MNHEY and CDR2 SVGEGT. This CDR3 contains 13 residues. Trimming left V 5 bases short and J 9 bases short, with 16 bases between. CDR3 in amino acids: CASSPSGARAQYF. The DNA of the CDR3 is TGTGCCAGCAGTCCATCCGGGGCCAGGGCCCAGTACTTC.

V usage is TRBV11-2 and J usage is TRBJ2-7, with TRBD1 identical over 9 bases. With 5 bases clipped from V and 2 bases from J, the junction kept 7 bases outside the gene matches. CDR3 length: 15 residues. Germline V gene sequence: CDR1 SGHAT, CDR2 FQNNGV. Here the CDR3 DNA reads TGTGCCAGCAGCGCCAGGGACAGGGCGGCCTACGAGCAGTACTTC. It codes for CASSARDRAAYEQYF.